This paragraph covers one TCR beta chain sequence. Its target is unknown. Produced via immunoSEQ multiplex PCR; TCRdb's table is partial and in-frame only. This sample carries 15,000 or so clones, 80% to 85% of them seen once, and the ten largest clones take approximately 3.7%. The sample originates from a study of T cells in localized non-small cell lung cancer. V was pared by 3 bases and J by 4 bases, with 2 bases of the junction left unmatched. The CDR3 covers 15 residues. CDR1 is SGHNT, CDR2 YENEEA, per germline. Overall study results and limits: Uninvolved adjacent lung had the highest recorded T cell clonality, with tumor below it. For the top 100 tumor clones, a median around 55 also appeared in adjacent lung.

The sequence came from a female donor over 55 with stage I squamous cell lung carcinoma. Sequenced material: peripheral blood, taken before any cancer treatment. V gene TRBV11-3 combines with J gene TRBJ2-1; 11 bases are shared with TRBD2. The CDR3 DNA reads as TGTGCCAGCAGCTTTGGGACTAGCGGTTACAATGAGCAGTTCTTC. The encoded protein is CASSFGTSGYNEQFF.